This T cell receptor beta chain was retrieved from a study of T-cell reconstitution after alpha-beta-depleted transplantation in children. In this sample, this clonotype turned up many times. The library targeted TCRbeta and was prepared with unique molecular identifiers. Each CDR3 protein is one row after TCRdb ran MiXCR on the PCR reads. The sample consists of more than 150,000 distinct CDR3 sequences, approximately 6.6% of them appearing once. CDR1 is MNHEY and CDR2 is SVGAGI in the germline V gene. The CDR3 length is 15 residues. Trimming cost V 2 bases and J 5 bases, with 15 bases left between them.

The source material was PBMCs from the stem cell graft donor, sampled from the stem cell graft. This receptor was taken from a human donor who donated a stem cell graft to a child with Wiskott-Aldrich syndrome. The chain recombines TRBV6-5 with TRBJ2-5; a possible D gene is TRBD1 (5 bases). The DNA for the CDR3 is TGTGCCAGCAGTTACCCCCAGGGTCTCGCCGAGACCCAGTACTTC. It encodes CASSYPQGLAETQYF.